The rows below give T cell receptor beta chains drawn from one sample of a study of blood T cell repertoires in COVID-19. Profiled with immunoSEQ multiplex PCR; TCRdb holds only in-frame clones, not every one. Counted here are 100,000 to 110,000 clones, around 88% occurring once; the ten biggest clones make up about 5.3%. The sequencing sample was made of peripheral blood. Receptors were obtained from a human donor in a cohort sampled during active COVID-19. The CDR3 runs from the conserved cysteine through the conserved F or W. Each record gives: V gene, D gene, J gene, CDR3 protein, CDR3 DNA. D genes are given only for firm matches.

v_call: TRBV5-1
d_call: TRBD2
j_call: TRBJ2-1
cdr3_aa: CASSRTGELAGGQVEQFF
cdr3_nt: TGCGCCAGCAGCCGCACAGGGGAACTAGCGGGAGGGCAAGTTGAGCAGTTCTTC

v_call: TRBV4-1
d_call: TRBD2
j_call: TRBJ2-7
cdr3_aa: CASSQPGTSGSYEQYF
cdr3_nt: TGCGCCAGCAGCCAACCCGGGACTAGCGGGTCTTACGAGCAGTACTTC

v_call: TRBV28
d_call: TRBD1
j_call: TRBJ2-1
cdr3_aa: CASIRTGGKNEQFF
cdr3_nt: TGTGCCAGCATTAGGACAGGGGGTAAAAATGAGCAGTTCTTC

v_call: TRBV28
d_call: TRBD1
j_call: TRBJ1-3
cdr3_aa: CASSSTGVGGNTIYF
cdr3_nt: TGTGCCAGCAGTTCGACAGGGGTCGGAGGAAACACCATATATTTT

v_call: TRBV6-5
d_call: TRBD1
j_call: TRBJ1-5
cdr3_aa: CASLGQGGNQPQHF
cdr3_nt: TGTGCCAGCTTGGGACAGGGAGGCAATCAGCCCCAGCATTTT

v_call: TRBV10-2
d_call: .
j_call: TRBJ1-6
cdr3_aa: CASGYMGQLNSPLHF
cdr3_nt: TGCGCCAGCGGCTACATGGGGCAGTTGAATTCACCCCTCCACTTT

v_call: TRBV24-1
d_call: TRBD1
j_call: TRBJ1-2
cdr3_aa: CATSRTGGDYGYTF
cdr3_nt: TGTGCCACCAGCCGCACAGGGGGCGACTATGGCTACACCTTC

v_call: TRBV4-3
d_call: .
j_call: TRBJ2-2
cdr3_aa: CASSGGVLDTGELFF
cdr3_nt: TGCGCCAGCAGCGGAGGGGTTTTAGACACCGGGGAGCTGTTTTTT

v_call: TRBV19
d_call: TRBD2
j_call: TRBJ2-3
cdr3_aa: CASSTVIAGPSFGTQYF
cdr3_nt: TGTGCCAGTAGTACCGTAATAGCGGGACCCTCATTTGGTACGCAGTATTTT

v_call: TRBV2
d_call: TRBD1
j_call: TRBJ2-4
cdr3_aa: CASSEAGQGPKNIQYF
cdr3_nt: TGTGCCAGCAGTGAAGCAGGACAGGGACCCAAAAACATTCAGTACTTC

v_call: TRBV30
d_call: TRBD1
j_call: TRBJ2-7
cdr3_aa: CAWSVSRDSGEQYF
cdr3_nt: TGTGCCTGGAGTGTAAGCAGGGACAGTGGGGAGCAGTACTTC

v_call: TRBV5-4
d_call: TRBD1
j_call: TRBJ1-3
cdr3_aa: CASSLGQGGSGNTIYF
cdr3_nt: TGTGCCAGCAGCTTGGGGCAGGGGGGCTCTGGAAACACCATATATTTT

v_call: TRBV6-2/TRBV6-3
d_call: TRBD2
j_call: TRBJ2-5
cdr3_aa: CASSYSIPGGSPRQETQYF
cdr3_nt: TGTGCCAGCAGTTACTCGATCCCCGGGGGGAGTCCCCGGCAAGAGACCCAGTACTTC

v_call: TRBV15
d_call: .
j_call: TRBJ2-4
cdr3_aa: CATSRDWGLETKNIQYF
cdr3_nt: TGTGCCACCAGCAGAGATTGGGGGCTTGAGACCAAAAACATTCAGTACTTC

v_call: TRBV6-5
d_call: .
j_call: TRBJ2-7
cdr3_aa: CASRLPVTHEQYF
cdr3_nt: TGTGCCAGCAGGCTGCCGGTCACCCACGAGCAGTACTTC

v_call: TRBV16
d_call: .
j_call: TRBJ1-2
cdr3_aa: CASSQSPRQMGYTF
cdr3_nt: TGTGCCAGCAGCCAATCCCCCAGACAAATGGGCTACACCTTC

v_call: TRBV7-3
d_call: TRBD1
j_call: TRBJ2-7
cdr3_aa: CASSRDSGTYEQYF
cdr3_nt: TGTGCCAGCAGCCGGGACAGTGGGACCTACGAGCAGTACTTC

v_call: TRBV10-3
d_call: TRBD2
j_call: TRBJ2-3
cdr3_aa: CAISSGTSGRAVRSDTQYF
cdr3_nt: TGTGCCATCAGTTCCGGGACTAGCGGGAGGGCCGTCCGGTCAGATACGCAGTATTTT

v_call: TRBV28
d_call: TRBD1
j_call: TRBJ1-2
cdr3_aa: CASSYDRAQGLYGYTF
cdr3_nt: TGTGCCAGCAGCTACGACAGGGCCCAGGGGCTCTATGGCTACACCTTC

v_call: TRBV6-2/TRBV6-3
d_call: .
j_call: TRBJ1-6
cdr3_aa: CASSGGLRNSPLHF
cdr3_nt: TGTGCCAGCAGTGGGGGACTGCGGAATTCACCCCTCCACTTT

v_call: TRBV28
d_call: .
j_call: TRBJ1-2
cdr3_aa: CASSALTDGYTF
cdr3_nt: TGTGCCAGCAGTGCTCTGACAGATGGCTACACCTTC

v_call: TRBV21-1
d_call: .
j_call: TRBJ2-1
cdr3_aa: CASSKGTGMGEREGTDNEQFF
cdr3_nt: TGTGCCAGCAGCAAAGGGACAGGAATGGGGGAGCGGGAGGGCACCGACAATGAGCAGTTCTTC

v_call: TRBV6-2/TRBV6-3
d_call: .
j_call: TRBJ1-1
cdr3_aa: CASIYTGGTEAFF
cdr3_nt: TGTGCCAGCATTTACACGGGAGGGACTGAAGCTTTCTTT

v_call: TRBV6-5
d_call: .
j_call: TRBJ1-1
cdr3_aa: CASSYSARNTEAFF
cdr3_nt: TGTGCCAGCAGTTACTCGGCACGGAACACTGAAGCTTTCTTT

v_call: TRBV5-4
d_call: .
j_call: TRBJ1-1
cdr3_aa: CASSWPGRNTEAFF
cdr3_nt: TGTGCCAGCAGCTGGCCAGGCCGGAACACTGAAGCTTTCTTT

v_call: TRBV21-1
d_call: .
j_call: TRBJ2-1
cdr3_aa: CASSKVAGRSYNEQFF
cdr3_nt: TGTGCCAGCAGCAAAGTAGCGGGGCGATCCTACAATGAGCAGTTCTTC

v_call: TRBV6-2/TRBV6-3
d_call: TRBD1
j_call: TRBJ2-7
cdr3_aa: CASSHSGTGAYEQYF
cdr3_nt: TGTGCCAGCAGTCACTCCGGGACAGGGGCCTACGAGCAGTACTTC

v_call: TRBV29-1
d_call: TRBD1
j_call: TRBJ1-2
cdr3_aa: CSVEATGTDGYTF
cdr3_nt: TGCAGCGTTGAAGCAACCGGGACAGACGGCTACACCTTC

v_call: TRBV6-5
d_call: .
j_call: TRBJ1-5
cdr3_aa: CASVEGRGQPQHF
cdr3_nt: TGTGCCAGCGTGGAGGGGAGGGGGCAGCCCCAGCATTTT

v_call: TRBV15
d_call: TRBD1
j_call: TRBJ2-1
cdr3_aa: CATSSPLGTASYNEQFF
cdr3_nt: TGTGCCACCAGCAGTCCTCTCGGGACAGCCTCCTACAATGAGCAGTTCTTC

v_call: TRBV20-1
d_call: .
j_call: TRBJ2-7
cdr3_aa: CSASPQPRSSYEQYF
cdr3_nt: TGCAGTGCTAGTCCCCAACCTAGAAGCTCCTACGAGCAGTACTTC

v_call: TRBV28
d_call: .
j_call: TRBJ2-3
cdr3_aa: CASSFPPRLSTDTQYF
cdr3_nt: TGTGCCAGCAGTTTCCCCCCCAGACTGAGCACAGATACGCAGTATTTT

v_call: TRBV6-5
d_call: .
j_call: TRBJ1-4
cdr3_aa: CASSFATNEKLFF
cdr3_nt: TGTGCCAGCAGCTTCGCAACTAATGAAAAACTGTTTTTT

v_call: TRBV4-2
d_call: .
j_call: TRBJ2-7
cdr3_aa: CASSQLDSVAYEQYF
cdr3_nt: TGTGCCAGCAGCCAACTGGACAGTGTTGCCTACGAGCAGTACTTC

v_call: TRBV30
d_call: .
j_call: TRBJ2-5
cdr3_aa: CAWRSGQETQYF
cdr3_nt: TGTGCCTGGAGATCGGGGCAAGAGACCCAGTACTTC

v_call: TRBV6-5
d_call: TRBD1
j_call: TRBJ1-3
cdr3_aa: CASRGTAGNTIYF
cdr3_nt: TGTGCCAGCAGGGGGACAGCCGGAAACACCATATATTTT

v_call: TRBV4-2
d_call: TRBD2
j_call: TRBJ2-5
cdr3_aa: CASSQDPSGSHETQYF
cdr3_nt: TGTGCCAGCAGCCAAGATCCCAGCGGGAGTCATGAGACCCAGTACTTC